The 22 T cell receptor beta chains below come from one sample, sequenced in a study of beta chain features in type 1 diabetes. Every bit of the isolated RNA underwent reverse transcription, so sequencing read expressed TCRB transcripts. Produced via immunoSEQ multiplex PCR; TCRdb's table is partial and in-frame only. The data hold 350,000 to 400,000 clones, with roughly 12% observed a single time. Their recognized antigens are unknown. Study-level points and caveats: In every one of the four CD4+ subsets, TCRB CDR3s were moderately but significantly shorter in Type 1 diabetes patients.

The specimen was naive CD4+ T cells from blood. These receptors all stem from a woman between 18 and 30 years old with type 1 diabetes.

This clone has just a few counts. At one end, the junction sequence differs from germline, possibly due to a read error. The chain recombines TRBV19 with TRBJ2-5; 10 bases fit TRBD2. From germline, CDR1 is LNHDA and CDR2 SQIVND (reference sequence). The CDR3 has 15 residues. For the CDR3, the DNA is TGTGCCAGCAGTATCCTTGGACTAGCGGAAGAGACCCAGTACTTC. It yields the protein CASSILGLAEETQYF.

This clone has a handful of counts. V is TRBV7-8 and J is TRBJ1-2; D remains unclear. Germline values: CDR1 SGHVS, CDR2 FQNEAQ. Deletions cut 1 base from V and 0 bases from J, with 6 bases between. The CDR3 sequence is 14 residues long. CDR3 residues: CASSLDRANYGYTF. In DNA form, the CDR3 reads TGTGCCAGCAGCTTAGACAGAGCTAACTATGGCTACACCTTC.

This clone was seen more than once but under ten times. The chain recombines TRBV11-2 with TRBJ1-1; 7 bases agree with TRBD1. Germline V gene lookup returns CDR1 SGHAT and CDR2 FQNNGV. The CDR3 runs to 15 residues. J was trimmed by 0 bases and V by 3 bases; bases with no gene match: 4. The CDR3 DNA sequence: TGTGCCAGCAGCTTCCTGGGACAGATGAACACTGAAGCTTTCTTT. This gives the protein CASSFLGQMNTEAFF.

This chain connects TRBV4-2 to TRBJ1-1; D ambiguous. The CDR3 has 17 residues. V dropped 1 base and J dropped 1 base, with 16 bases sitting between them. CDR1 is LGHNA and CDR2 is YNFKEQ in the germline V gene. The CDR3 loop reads CASSQARPGRTNTEAFF. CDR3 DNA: TGTGCCAGCAGCCAAGCTAGGCCGGGGAGGACGAACACTGAAGCTTTCTTT.

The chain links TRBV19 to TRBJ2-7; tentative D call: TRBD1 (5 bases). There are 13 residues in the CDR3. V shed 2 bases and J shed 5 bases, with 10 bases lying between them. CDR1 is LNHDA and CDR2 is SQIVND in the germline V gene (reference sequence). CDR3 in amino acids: CASSISRANEQYF. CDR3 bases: TGTGCCAGTAGTATAAGCAGGGCCAACGAGCAGTACTTC.

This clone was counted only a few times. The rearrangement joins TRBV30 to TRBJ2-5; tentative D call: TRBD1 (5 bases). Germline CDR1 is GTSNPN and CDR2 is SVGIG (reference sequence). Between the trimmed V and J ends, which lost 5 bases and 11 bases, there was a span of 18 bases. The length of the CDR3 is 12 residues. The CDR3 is CAWQGGVNIQYF. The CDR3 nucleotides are TGTGCCTGGCAGGGTGGGGTCAATATTCAGTACTTC.

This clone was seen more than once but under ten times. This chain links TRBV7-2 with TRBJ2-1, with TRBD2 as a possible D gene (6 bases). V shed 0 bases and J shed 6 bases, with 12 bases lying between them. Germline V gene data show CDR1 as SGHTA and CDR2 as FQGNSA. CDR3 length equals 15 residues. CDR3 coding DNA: TGTGCCAGCAGCTTAGCTCCTGGACTACCCAATGAGCAGTTCTTC. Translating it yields CASSLAPGLPNEQFF.

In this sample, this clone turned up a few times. As DNA, the CDR3 is TGTGCCAGCCAGGGCCGTCTCTATGGCTACACCTTC. Translating it yields CASQGRLYGYTF. The chain carries TRBV25-1 and TRBJ1-2; maybe TRBD1 (5 bases). V gave up 8 bases and J gave up 4 bases, with 11 bases separating them. This CDR3 has 12 residues. The V gene's germline CDR1 is MGHDK and CDR2 SYGVNS.

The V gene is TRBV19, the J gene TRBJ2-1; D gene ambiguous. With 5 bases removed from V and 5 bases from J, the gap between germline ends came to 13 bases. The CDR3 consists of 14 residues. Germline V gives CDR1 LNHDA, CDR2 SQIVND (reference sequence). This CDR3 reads CASSPHTSNNEQFF. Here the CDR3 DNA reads TGTGCCAGTAGTCCTCACACGTCAAACAATGAGCAGTTCTTC. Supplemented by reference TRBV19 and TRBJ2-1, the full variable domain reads DGGITQSPKYLFRKEGQNVTLSCEQNLNHDAMYWYRQDPGQGLRLIYYSQIVNDFQKGDIAEGYSVSREKKESFPLTVTSAQKNPTAFYLCASSPHTSNNEQFFGPGTRLTVL.

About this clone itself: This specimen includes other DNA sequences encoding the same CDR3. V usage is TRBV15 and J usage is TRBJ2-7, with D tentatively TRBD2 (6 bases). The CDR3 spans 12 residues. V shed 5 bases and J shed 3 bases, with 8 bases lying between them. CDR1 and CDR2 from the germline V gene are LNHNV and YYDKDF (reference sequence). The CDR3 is CATSRGGYEQYF. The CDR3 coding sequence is TGTGCCACCAGCCGGGGAGGCTACGAGCAGTACTTC.

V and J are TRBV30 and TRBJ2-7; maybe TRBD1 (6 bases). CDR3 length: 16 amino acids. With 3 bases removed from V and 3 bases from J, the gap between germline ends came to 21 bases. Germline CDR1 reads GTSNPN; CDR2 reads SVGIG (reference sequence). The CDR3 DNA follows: TGTGCCTGGAGCGGTACCGGGACATTGAGTTACTACGAGCAGTACTTC. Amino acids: CAWSGTGTLSYYEQYF. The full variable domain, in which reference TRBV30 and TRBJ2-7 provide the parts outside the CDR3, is SQTIHQWPATLVQPVGSPLSLECTVEGTSNPNLYWYRQAAGRGLQLLFYSVGIGQISSEVPQNLSASRPQDRQFILSSKKLLLSDSGFYLCAWSGTGTLSYYEQYFGPGTRLTVT.

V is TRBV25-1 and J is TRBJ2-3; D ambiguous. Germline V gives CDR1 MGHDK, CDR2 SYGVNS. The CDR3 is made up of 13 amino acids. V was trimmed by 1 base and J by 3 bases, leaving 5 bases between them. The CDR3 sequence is CASSEWLTDTQYF. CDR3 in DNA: TGTGCCAGCAGTGAATGGCTGACAGATACGCAGTATTTT.

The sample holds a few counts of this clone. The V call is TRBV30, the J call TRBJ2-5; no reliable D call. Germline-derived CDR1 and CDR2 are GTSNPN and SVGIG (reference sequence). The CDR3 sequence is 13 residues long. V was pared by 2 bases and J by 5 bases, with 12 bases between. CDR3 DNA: TGTGCCTGGAGTACGGTCCTGGAGGAGACCCAGTACTTC. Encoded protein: CAWSTVLEETQYF.

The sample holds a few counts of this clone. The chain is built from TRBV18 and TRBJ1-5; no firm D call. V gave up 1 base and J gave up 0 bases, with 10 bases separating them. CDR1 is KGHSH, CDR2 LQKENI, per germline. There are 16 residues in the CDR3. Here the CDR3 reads CASSPRRQISNQPQHF. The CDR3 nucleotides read TGTGCCAGCTCACCACGTCGCCAGATTAGCAATCAGCCCCAGCATTTT.

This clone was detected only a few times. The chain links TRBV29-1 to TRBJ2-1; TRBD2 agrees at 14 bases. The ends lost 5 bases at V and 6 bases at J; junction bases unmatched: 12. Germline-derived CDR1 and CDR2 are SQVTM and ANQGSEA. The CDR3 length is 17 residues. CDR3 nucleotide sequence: TGCAGCGTTAGTAGACTAGCGGGAGGGGGCCGATTCAATGAGCAGTTCTTC. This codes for CSVSRLAGGGRFNEQFF.

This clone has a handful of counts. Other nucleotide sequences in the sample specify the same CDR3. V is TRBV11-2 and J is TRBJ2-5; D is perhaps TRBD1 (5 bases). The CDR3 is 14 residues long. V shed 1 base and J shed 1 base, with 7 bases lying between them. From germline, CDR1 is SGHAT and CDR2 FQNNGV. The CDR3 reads CASSLGQGQETQYF. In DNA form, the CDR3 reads TGTGCCAGCAGCTTAGGGCAGGGCCAAGAGACCCAGTACTTC.

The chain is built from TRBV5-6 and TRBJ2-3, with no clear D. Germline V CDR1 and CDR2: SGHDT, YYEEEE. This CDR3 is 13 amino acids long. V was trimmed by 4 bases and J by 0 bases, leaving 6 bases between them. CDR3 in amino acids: CASSTGSTDTQYF. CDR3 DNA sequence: TGTGCCAGCAGCACCGGGAGCACAGATACGCAGTATTTT.

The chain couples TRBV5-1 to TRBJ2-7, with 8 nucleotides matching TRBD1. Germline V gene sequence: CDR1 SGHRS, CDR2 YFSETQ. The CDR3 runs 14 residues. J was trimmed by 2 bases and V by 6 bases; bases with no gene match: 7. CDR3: CASTRQGSPYEQYF. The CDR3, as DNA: TGCGCCAGCACCCGACAGGGGAGCCCCTACGAGCAGTACTTC. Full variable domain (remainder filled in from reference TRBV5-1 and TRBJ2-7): KAGVTQTPRYLIKTRGQQVTLSCSPISGHRSVSWYQQTPGQGLQFLFEYFSETQRNKGNFPGRFSGRQFSNSRSEMNVSTLELGDSALYLCASTRQGSPYEQYFGPGTRLTVT.

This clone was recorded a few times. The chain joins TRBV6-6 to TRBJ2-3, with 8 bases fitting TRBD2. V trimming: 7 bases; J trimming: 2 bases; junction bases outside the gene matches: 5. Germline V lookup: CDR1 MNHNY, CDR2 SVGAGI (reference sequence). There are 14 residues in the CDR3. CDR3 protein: CASIDGRATDTQYF. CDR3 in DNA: TGTGCCAGCATAGACGGGAGGGCCACAGATACGCAGTATTTT.

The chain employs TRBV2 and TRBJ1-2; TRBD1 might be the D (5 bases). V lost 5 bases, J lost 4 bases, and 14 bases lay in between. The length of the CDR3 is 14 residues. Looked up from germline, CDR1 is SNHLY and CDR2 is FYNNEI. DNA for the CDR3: TGTGCCAGCAGTCCTCCGCAGGACACCTATGGCTACACCTTC. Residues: CASSPPQDTYGYTF.

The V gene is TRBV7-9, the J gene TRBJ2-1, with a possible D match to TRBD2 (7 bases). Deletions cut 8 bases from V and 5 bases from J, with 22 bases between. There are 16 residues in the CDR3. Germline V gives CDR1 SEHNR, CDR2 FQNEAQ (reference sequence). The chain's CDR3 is CASRARAGAINNEQFF. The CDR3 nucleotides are TGTGCCAGCCGCGCCAGGGCGGGGGCCATCAACAATGAGCAGTTCTTC.

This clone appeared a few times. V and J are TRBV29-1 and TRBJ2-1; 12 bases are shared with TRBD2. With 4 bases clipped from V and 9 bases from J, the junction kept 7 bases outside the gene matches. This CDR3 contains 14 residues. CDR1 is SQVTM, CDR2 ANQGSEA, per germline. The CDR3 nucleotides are TGCAGCGTTGGAAAAGCACTAGCGGGAGGTGAGCAGTTCTTC. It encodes CSVGKALAGGEQFF.